This T cell receptor (beta chain) was sequenced during a study of monozygotic twins with inflammatory bowel disease. No DNA is given; TCRdb re-called the 5' RACE reads and lists each CDR3 protein once. The sample's table shows approximately 330,000 distinct CDR3 sequences. The CDR3 has 15 residues. Germline V CDR1 and CDR2: MDHEN, SYDVKM. The source material was blood. The chain combines TRBV28 with TRBJ1-5. The receptor was isolated from a human donor with ulcerative colitis or Crohn's disease, or a healthy co-twin of an affected twin (not recorded which). The chain's CDR3 is CASCSGELGGRPQHF.